This T cell receptor beta chain was identified during a study of T cell repertoires in cytomegalovirus infection. Study-level information: Public TCR beta signatures marked donors with CMV infection and the matching HLA.

As for this clonotype: Its target is unknown.

Study-level findings and limits: There were HLA-C-restricted CMV-specific TCR beta clonotypes dominating the ex vivo response.

Using its own MiXCR run on the reads, TCRdb lists one record per CDR3 protein. This table has under 500,000 distinct CDR3 sequences, 42% appearing once. V shed 10 bases and J shed 2 bases, with 11 bases lying between them. Per the germline V gene, CDR1 is MNHEY and CDR2 is SVGEGT. This CDR3 has 12 amino acids. V and J are TRBV6-2 or TRBV6-3 and TRBJ2-5; no reliable D call. Sequencing was performed on cultured PBMCs, taken from culture after CMV antigen stimulation. The clonotype originates from a human donor in good health (CMV status not recorded). Some clones in this sample may be carry-over from other donors' samples. CDR3 coding DNA: TGTGCCACCATCGACTTGCAAGAGACCCAGTACTTC. This sequence encodes CATIDLQETQYF.